Below, 4 T cell receptor beta chains from the same sample are listed, as sequenced in a study of T cells after yellow fever vaccination. In TCRdb, the 5' RACE reads were re-called with MiXCR into one record per CDR3 protein. The profile shows approximately 160,000 distinct CDR3 sequences, approximately 6.2% of them singletons. This sample comprised CD4+ T cells sorted from PBMCs, obtained on the day of the first yellow fever vaccination. The receptors were sampled from a man younger than 35 who received the YFV17D yellow fever vaccine.

This clonotype appeared many times. V and J are TRBV24-1 and TRBJ2-3; tentative D call: TRBD1 (6 bases). CDR3 length: 15 residues. V was cut by 5 bases and J by 0 bases, with 11 bases left in between. Germline CDR1 and CDR2: KGHDR and SFDVKD. The CDR3 spells CATSVRDTSTDTQYF. CDR3 nucleotide sequence: TGTGCCACCAGTGTCCGGGACACTAGCACAGATACGCAGTATTTT.

This clonotype was observed many times. The CDR3 sequence: CASSSGTPYSYEQYF. The CDR3 DNA sequence: TGCGCCAGCAGCTCCGGGACTCCCTACTCCTACGAGCAGTACTTC. The chain couples TRBV5-1 to TRBJ2-7; perhaps TRBD2 as D (6 bases). Trimming stripped 3 bases from V and 0 bases from J, with 13 bases between. This CDR3 region has 15 residues. The germline V gene encodes CDR1 SGHRS and CDR2 YFSETQ.

For this clonotype: A clone one base away is much larger, so this may be a read error. The V and J genes are TRBV20-1 and TRBJ1-1; no clear D. Looked up from germline, CDR1 is DFQATT and CDR2 is SNEGSKA (reference sequence). V lost 3 bases, J lost 0 bases, and 2 bases lay in between. This CDR3 has 11 amino acids. For the CDR3, the DNA is TGCAGTGCTAGCATGAACACTGAAGCTTTCTTT. This sequence encodes CSASMNTEAFF.

The table lists this clonotype with many counts. This chain links TRBV7-9 with TRBJ1-2; a weak D match, TRBD1 (6 bases). In germline, CDR1 is SEHNR, CDR2 FQNEAQ (reference sequence). V was pared by 1 base and J by 0 bases, with 9 bases between. The CDR3 runs 15 residues. The CDR3 DNA is TGTGCCAGCAGCTTAGTCAACAGGGCTAACTATGGCTACACCTTC. Protein product: CASSLVNRANYGYTF.